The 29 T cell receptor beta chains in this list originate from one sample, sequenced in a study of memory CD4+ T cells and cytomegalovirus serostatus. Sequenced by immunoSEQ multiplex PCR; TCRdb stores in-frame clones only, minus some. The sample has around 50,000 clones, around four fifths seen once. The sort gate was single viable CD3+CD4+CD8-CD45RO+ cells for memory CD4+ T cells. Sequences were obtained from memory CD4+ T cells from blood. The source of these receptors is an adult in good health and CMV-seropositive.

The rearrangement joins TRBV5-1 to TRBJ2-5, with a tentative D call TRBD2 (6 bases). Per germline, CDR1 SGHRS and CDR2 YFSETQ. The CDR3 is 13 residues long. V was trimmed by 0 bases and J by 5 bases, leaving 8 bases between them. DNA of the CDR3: TGCGCCAGCAGCTTGGAAGGAGGGGAGACCCAGTACTTC. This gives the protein CASSLEGGETQYF.

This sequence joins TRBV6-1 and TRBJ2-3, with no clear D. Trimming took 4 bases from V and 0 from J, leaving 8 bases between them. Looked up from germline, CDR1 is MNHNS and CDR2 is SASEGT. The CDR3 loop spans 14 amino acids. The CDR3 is CASSVGLSTDTQYF. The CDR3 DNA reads TGTGCCAGCAGTGTTGGTCTTAGCACAGATACGCAGTATTTT.

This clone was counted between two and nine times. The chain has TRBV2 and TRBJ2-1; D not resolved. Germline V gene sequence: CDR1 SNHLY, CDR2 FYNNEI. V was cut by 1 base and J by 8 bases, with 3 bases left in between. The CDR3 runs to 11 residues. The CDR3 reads CASSEVDEQFF. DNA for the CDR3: TGTGCCAGCAGTGAAGTGGATGAGCAGTTCTTC.

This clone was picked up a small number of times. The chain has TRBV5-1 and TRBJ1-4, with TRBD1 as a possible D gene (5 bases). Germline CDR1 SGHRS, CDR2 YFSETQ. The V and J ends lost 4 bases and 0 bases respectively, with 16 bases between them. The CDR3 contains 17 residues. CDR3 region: CASSPQGVQATNEKLFF. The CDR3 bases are TGCGCCAGCAGCCCTCAAGGGGTACAAGCAACTAATGAAAAACTGTTTTTT.

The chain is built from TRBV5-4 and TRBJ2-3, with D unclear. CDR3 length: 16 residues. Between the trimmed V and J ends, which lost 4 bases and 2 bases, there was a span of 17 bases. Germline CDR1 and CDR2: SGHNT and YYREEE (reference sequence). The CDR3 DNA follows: TGTGCCAGCAGCCCGGGTCGCGACCGAGACACAGATACGCAGTATTTT. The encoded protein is CASSPGRDRDTDTQYF.

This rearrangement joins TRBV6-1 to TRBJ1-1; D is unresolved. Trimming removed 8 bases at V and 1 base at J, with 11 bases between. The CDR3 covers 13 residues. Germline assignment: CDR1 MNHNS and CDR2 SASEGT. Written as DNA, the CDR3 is TGTGCCAGCCCCTTAGGCTGGAACACTGAAGCTTTCTTT. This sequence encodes CASPLGWNTEAFF.

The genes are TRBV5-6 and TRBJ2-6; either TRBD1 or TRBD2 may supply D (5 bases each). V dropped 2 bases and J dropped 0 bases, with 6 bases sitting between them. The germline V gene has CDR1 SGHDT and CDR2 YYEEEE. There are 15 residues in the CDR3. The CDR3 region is CASSFGGSGANVLTF. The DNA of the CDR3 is TGTGCCAGCAGCTTTGGGGGCTCTGGGGCCAACGTCCTGACTTTC.

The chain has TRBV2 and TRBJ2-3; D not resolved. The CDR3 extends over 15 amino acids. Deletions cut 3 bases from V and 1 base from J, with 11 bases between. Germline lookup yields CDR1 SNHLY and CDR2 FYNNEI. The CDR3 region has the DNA TGTGCCAGCAGTGATGACGCGGCAGGCACAGATACGCAGTATTTT. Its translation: CASSDDAAGTDTQYF.

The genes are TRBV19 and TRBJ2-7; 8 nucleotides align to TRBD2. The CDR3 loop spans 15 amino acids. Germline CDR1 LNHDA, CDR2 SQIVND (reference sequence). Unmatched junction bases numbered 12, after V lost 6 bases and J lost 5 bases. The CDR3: CASSIQGIGGDEQYF. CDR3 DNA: TGTGCCAGTAGCATTCAAGGGATCGGGGGGGACGAGCAGTACTTC. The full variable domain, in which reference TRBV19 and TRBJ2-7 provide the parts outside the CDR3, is DGGITQSPKYLFRKEGQNVTLSCEQNLNHDAMYWYRQDPGQGLRLIYYSQIVNDFQKGDIAEGYSVSREKKESFPLTVTSAQKNPTAFYLCASSIQGIGGDEQYFGPGTRLTVT.

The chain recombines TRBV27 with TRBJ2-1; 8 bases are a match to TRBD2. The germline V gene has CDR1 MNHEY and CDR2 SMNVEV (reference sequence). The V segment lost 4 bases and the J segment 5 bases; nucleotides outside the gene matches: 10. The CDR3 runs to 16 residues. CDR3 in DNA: TGTGCCAGCAGTTCTCTCGCGGGGGGCTTAAACAATGAGCAGTTCTTC. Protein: CASSSLAGGLNNEQFF.

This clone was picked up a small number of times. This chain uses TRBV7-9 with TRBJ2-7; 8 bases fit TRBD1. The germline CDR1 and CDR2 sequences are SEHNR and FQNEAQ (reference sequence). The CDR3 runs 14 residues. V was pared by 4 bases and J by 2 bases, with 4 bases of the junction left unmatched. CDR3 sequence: CASSSDRAPYEQYF. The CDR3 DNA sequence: TGTGCCAGCAGCTCGGACAGGGCGCCCTACGAGCAGTACTTC.

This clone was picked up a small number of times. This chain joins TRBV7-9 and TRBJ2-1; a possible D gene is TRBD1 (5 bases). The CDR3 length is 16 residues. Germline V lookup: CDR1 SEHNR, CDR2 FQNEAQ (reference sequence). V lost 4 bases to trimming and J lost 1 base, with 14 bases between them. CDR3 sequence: CASSSREDESYNEQFF. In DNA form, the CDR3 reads TGTGCCAGCAGCTCCAGGGAAGATGAATCCTACAATGAGCAGTTCTTC. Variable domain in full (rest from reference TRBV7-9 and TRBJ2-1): DTGVSQNPRHKITKRGQNVTFRCDPISEHNRLYWYRQTLGQGPEFLTYFQNEAQLEKSRLLSDRFSAERPKGSFSTLEIQRTEQGDSAMYLCASSSREDESYNEQFFGPGTRLTVL.

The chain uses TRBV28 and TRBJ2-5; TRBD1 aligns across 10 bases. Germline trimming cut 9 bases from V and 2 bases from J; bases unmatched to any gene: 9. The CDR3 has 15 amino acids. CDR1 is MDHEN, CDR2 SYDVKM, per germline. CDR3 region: CASVRRGQGQETQYF. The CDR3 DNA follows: TGTGCCAGTGTGAGGAGGGGACAGGGGCAAGAGACCCAGTACTTC. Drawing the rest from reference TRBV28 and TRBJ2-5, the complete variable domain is DVKVTQSSRYLVKRTGEKVFLECVQDMDHENMFWYRQDPGLGLRLIYFSYDVKMKEKGDIPEGYSVSREKKERFSLILESASTNQTSMYLCASVRRGQGQETQYFGPGTRLLVL.

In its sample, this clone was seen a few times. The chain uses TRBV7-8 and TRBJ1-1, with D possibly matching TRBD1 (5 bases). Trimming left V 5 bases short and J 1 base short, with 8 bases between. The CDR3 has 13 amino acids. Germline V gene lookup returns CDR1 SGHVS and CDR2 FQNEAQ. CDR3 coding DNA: TGTGCCAGCAGCCCCGGGACGAACACTGAAGCTTTCTTT. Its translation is CASSPGTNTEAFF.

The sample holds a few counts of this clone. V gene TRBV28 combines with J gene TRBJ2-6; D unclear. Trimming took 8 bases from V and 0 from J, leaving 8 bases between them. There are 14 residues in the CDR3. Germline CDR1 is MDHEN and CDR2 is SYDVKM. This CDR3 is CASSLSSGANVLTF. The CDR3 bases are TGTGCCAGCTCGCTGAGCTCTGGGGCCAACGTCCTGACTTTC. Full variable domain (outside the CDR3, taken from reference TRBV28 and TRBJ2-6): DVKVTQSSRYLVKRTGEKVFLECVQDMDHENMFWYRQDPGLGLRLIYFSYDVKMKEKGDIPEGYSVSREKKERFSLILESASTNQTSMYLCASSLSSGANVLTFGAGSRLTVL.

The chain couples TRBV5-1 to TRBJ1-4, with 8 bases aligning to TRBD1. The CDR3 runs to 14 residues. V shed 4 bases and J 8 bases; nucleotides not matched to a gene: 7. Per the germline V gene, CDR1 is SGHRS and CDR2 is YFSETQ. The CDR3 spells CASSQDRAGEKLFF. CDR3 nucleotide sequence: TGCGCCAGCAGCCAGGACAGGGCGGGCGAAAAACTGTTTTTT.

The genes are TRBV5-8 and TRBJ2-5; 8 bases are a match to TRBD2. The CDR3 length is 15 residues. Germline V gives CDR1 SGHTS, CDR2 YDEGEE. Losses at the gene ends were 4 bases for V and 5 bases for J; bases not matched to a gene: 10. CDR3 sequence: CASSDIERGSETQYF. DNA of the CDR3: TGTGCCAGCAGCGATATTGAGCGGGGGTCGGAGACCCAGTACTTC.

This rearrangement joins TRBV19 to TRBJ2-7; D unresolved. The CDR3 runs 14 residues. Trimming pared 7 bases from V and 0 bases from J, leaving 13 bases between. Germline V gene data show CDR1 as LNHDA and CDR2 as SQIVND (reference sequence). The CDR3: CASKPDDFSYEQYF. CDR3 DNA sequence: TGTGCCAGTAAGCCTGACGACTTCTCCTACGAGCAGTACTTC.

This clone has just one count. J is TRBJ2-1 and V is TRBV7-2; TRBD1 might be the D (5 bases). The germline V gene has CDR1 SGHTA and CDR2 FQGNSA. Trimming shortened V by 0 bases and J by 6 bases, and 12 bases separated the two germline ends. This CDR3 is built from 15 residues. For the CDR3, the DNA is TGTGCCAGCAGCTTAGCGTGGACACTGGTCAATGAGCAGTTCTTC. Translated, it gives CASSLAWTLVNEQFF.

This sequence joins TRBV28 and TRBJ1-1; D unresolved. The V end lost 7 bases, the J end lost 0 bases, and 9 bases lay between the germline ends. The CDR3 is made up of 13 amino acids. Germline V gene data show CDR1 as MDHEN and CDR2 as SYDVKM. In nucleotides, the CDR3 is TGTGCCAGCATGGAGGGATTGAACACTGAAGCTTTCTTT. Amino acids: CASMEGLNTEAFF.

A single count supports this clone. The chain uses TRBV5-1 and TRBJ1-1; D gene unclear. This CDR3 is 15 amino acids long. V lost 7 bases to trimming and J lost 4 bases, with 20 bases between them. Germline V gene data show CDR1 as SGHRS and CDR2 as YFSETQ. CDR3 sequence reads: CASRRLFWEVTEAFF. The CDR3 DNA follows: TGCGCCAGCCGAAGACTGTTTTGGGAAGTCACTGAAGCTTTCTTT. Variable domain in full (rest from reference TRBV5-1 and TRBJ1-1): KAGVTQTPRYLIKTRGQQVTLSCSPISGHRSVSWYQQTPGQGLQFLFEYFSETQRNKGNFPGRFSGRQFSNSRSEMNVSTLELGDSALYLCASRRLFWEVTEAFFGQGTRLTVV.

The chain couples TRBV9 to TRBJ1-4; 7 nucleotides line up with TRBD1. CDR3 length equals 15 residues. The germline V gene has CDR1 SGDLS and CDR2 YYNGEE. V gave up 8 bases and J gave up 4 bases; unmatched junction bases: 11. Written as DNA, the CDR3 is TGTGCCAGACCGATTCACAGGGGAGGTAATGAAAAACTGTTTTTT. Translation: CARPIHRGGNEKLFF.

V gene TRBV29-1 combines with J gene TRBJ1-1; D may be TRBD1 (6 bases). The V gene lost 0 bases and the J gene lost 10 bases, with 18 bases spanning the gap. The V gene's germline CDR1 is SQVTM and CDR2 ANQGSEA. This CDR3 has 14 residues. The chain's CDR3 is CSVEDLRAGVGAFF. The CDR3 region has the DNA TGCAGCGTTGAAGATCTACGGGCAGGGGTCGGAGCTTTCTTT.

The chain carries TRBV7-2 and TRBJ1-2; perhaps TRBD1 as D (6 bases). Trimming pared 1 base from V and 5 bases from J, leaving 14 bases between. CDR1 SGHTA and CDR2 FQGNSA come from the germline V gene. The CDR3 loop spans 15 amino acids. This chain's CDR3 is CASSLVGQLGYGYTF. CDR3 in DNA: TGTGCCAGCAGCTTAGTTGGACAGCTGGGGTATGGCTACACCTTC.

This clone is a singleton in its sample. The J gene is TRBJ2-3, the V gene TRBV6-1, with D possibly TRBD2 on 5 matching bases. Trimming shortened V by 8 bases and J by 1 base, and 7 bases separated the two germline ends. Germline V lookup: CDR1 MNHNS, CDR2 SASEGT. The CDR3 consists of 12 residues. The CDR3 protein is CASERGTDTQYF. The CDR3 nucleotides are TGTGCCAGCGAGAGGGGCACAGATACGCAGTATTTT.

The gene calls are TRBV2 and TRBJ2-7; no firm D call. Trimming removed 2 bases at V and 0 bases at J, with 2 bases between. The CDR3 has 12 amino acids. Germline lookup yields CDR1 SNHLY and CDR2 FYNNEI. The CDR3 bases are TGTGCCAGCAGTGAAAGCTCCTACGAGCAGTACTTC. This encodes CASSESSYEQYF.

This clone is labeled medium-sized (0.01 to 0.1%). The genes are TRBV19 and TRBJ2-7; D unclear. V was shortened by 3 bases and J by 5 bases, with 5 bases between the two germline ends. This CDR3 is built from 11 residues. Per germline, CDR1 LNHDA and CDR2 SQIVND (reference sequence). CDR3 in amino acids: CASSMGDEQYF. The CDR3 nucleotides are TGTGCCAGTAGTATGGGTGACGAGCAGTACTTC.

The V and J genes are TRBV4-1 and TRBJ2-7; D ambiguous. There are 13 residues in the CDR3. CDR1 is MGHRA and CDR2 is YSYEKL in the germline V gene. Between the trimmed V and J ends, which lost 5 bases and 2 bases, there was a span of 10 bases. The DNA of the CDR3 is TGCGCCAGCAGCGAAATGGGTACCTACGAGCAGTACTTC. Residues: CASSEMGTYEQYF.

CDR3 protein: CASRGRSEQYF. As DNA, the CDR3 is TGTGCCAGCAGGGGACGCTCGGAGCAGTACTTC. The rearrangement uses TRBV7-9 and TRBJ2-7, with D perhaps TRBD1 or TRBD2 (5 bases each). The germline gives CDR1 SEHNR, CDR2 FQNEAQ (reference sequence). The germline V and J ends were trimmed by 6 bases and 7 bases, with 10 bases remaining between them. This CDR3 contains 11 residues.